This record concerns one T cell receptor (beta chain) sequence. Its antigen remains unknown. This CDR3 is built from 16 residues. The germline V gene has CDR1 SGDLS and CDR2 YYNGEE. V dropped 4 bases and J dropped 7 bases, with 21 bases sitting between them. This specimen comes from a study of shared clonotypes between healthy human individuals. Study summary: A couple of women and a few men aged 18 to 49 made up the donors.

Findings of the study overall: What naive subsets generally showed was a larger estimated richness than memory subsets showed.

Naive CD8 populations comprised CD45RO-negative cells positively selected for CCR7, excluding terminally differentiated effector memory CD45RA+ cells. Measured with immunoSEQ multiplex PCR; TCRdb has only the in-frame clones, and not every one. The sample shows hundreds of thousands of clones, around 92% of them seen only once. This rearrangement joins TRBV9 to TRBJ2-1, with D maybe TRBD2 (7 bases). The sequencing input was naive CD8+ T cells sorted from blood. The clonotype was recovered from a man under 40 in good health. In DNA, the CDR3 is TGTGCCAGCAGCCTTAAGGGGGGCGGGAGTGCGAATGAGCAGTTCTTC. This encodes CASSLKGGGSANEQFF.